One and the same sample provided the 19 T cell receptor beta chains below, sequenced in a study of ipilimumab plus nivolumab after autologous stem cell transplantation. The table came from immunoSEQ multiplex PCR; TCRdb's copy has only in-frame clones and leaves some out. Of about 20,000 clones in the sample, 70% to 85% are singletons; the top ten hold 20% to 25%. Sequencing used PBMCs, obtained in a trial of ipilimumab plus nivolumab as post-transplant consolidation. These receptors were taken from a male donor with diffuse large B-cell lymphoma.

The chain has TRBV15 and TRBJ1-4, with D hard to call. The germline CDR1 and CDR2 sequences are LNHNV and YYDKDF (reference sequence). The CDR3 contains 16 residues. V dropped 1 base and J dropped 0 bases, with 9 bases sitting between them. The CDR3 sequence is CATSRARTATNEKLFF. The CDR3 nucleotides are TGTGCCACCAGCAGAGCTAGGACTGCAACTAATGAAAAACTGTTTTTT.

This chain joins TRBV7-9 and TRBJ2-5; D is perhaps TRBD2 (7 bases). The J call may be wrong; the DNA end is better matched by TRBJ2-7. Germline CDR1 is SEHNR and CDR2 is FQNEAQ (reference sequence). The CDR3 covers 14 residues. CDR3 sequence (DNA): TGTGCCAGTGGGGGCCAACGGGAGGTGTACGAGCAGTACTTC. Its translation is CASGGQREVYEQYF.

V usage is TRBV5-4 and J usage is TRBJ2-1; the match to TRBD2 covers 14 bases. V dropped 4 bases and J dropped 10; count of bases not matched to a gene: 10. This CDR3 comprises 16 residues. From germline, CDR1 is SGHNT and CDR2 YYREEE (reference sequence). The CDR3, as DNA: TGTGCCAGCAGCGGAGACGGACTAGCGGGAGGCGGGGAGCAGTTCTTC. Its protein product is CASSGDGLAGGGEQFF.

This clone showed up just a few times. Other DNA sequences in this sample translate to the same CDR3. The chain links TRBV6-5 to TRBJ1-3; D is unresolved. Germline V gene lookup returns CDR1 MNHEY and CDR2 SVGAGI. Trimming left V 0 bases short and J 0 bases short, with 6 bases between. CDR3 size: 15 residues. The CDR3 bases are TGTGCCAGCAGTTACTCGCAGAGCTCTGGAAACACCATATATTTT. This encodes CASSYSQSSGNTIYF.

The sample holds many counts of this clone. This chain connects TRBV11-2 to TRBJ2-3, with TRBD2 identical over 11 bases. The CDR3 contains 15 residues. Losses at the gene ends were 5 bases for V and 5 bases for J; bases not matched to a gene: 6. Germline V gives CDR1 SGHAT, CDR2 FQNNGV. CDR3 in amino acids: CASSISGGAVDTQYF. The CDR3 DNA sequence: TGTGCCAGCAGCATTAGCGGGGGGGCGGTAGATACGCAGTATTTT.

This CDR3 reads CASRPRGARGSYGYTF. The CDR3 coding sequence is TGTGCCAGCAGACCAAGGGGGGCCAGGGGGTCCTATGGCTACACCTTC. The chain has TRBV7-2 and TRBJ1-2; 7 bases fit TRBD1. The CDR3 runs 16 residues. Per the germline V gene, CDR1 is SGHTA and CDR2 is FQGNSA. J was trimmed by 4 bases and V by 6 bases; bases with no gene match: 14. The full variable domain, rest sourced from reference TRBV7-2 and TRBJ1-2, is GAGVSQSPSNKVTEKGKDVELRCDPISGHTALYWYRQSLGQGLEFLIYFQGNSAPDKSGLPSDRFSAERTGGSVSTLTIQRTQQEDSAVYLCASRPRGARGSYGYTFGSGTRLTVV.

The chain combines TRBV27 with TRBJ2-7, with 9 nucleotides matching TRBD1. The CDR3 is 14 amino acids. From germline, CDR1 is MNHEY and CDR2 SMNVEV (reference sequence). V shed 6 bases and J 6 bases; nucleotides not matched to a gene: 9. CDR3 in amino acids: CASSTDRGRLEQYF. The CDR3 region has the DNA TGTGCCAGCAGCACGGACAGGGGAAGACTCGAGCAGTACTTC.

This chain links TRBV18 with TRBJ2-7; D is undetermined. The CDR3 loop spans 11 amino acids. The V end lost 2 bases, the J end lost 2 bases, and 1 base lay between the germline ends. In germline, CDR1 is KGHSH, CDR2 LQKENI. The CDR3 loop is CASSPAYEQYF. CDR3 in DNA: TGTGCCAGCTCACCAGCCTACGAGCAGTACTTC.

Within the sample, this clone is medium-sized. This CDR3 reads CASSQDFRDEQYF. The CDR3 region has the DNA TGCGCCAGCAGCCAAGATTTTAGGGACGAGCAGTACTTC. J is TRBJ2-7 and V is TRBV4-1; D gene ambiguous. V lost 0 bases and J lost 5, with 8 bases in between. Per the germline V gene, CDR1 is MGHRA and CDR2 is YSYEKL. The CDR3 length is 13 residues.

The chain employs TRBV19 and TRBJ2-5; TRBD2 matches 10 bases. V lost 1 base, J lost 2 bases, and 4 bases stayed unmatched. The CDR3 covers 16 residues. From germline, CDR1 is LNHDA and CDR2 SQIVND (reference sequence). CDR3 nucleotide sequence: TGTGCCAGTAGTATAGGACATAGCGGGAGGCAAGAGACCCAGTACTTC. This encodes CASSIGHSGRQETQYF.

This chain joins TRBV7-2 and TRBJ2-5; perhaps TRBD1 as D (6 bases). Trimming stripped 7 bases from V and 2 bases from J, with 14 bases between. From germline, CDR1 is SGHTA and CDR2 FQGNSA. The CDR3 totals 14 residues. DNA for the CDR3: TGTGCCAGCACTACGGACAGCCTACAAGAGACCCAGTACTTC. Translated: CASTTDSLQETQYF.

This clone is categorized as large. The rearrangement uses TRBV7-8 and TRBJ1-3, with a weak D call TRBD1 (5 bases). Trimming cost V 1 base and J 3 bases, with 13 bases left between them. CDR3 size: 16 residues. The germline gives CDR1 SGHVS, CDR2 FQNEAQ. The CDR3 sequence: CASSLGGGTSGNTIYF. The CDR3 DNA is TGTGCCAGCAGCTTAGGGGGGGGGACGAGTGGAAACACCATATATTTT.

This clone was seen more than once but under ten times. The J gene is TRBJ1-2, the V gene TRBV4-2; 9 bases agree with TRBD1. The CDR3 sequence is 16 residues long. The germline gives CDR1 LGHNA, CDR2 YNFKEQ. V shed 4 bases and J 8 bases; nucleotides not matched to a gene: 14. DNA of the CDR3: TGTGCCAGCAGCCGGGGGCCGGGACAGGGCTCGGGCGGCTACACCTTC. Protein: CASSRGPGQGSGGYTF.

This chain uses TRBV28 with TRBJ1-5; no clear D gene. V was clipped by 2 bases and J by 7 bases, with 6 bases between them. This CDR3 is 12 amino acids long. Germline V gene data show CDR1 as MDHEN and CDR2 as SYDVKM. In nucleotides, the CDR3 is TGTGCCAGCAGTTTACGGTTCCAGCCCCAGCATTTT. Protein: CASSLRFQPQHF.

This chain connects TRBV7-3 to TRBJ2-3; 9 nucleotides agree with TRBD2. Germline loops: CDR1 SGHTA, CDR2 FQGTGA. The ends lost 8 bases at V and 4 bases at J; junction bases unmatched: 13. The length of the CDR3 is 16 residues. CDR3: CASGQFSGRIPDTQYF. The DNA for the CDR3 is TGTGCCAGCGGTCAATTTAGCGGGAGAATCCCAGATACGCAGTATTTT.

The chain has TRBV11-3 and TRBJ2-3; 8 bases align to TRBD1. The germline gives CDR1 SGHNT, CDR2 YENEEA. The CDR3 is made up of 16 amino acids. Unmatched junction bases numbered 5, after V lost 1 base and J lost 2 bases. CDR3 in amino acids: CASSLGQGRVTDTQYF. CDR3 nucleotides: TGTGCCAGCAGCTTAGGACAGGGGCGGGTCACAGATACGCAGTATTTT.

The rearrangement links TRBV10-3 to TRBJ2-7; 7 nucleotides line up with TRBD1. The junction had 11 bases not matched to a gene; V was cut back by 6 bases and J by 0 bases. CDR1 is ENHRY and CDR2 is SYGVKD in the germline V gene. The CDR3 is made up of 16 amino acids. In DNA, the CDR3 is TGTGCCATCAGAACGGGACAGCCAGGGGGCTCCTACGAGCAGTACTTC. Residues: CAIRTGQPGGSYEQYF.

The chain has TRBV2 and TRBJ1-6; D may be TRBD1 (5 bases). Trimming cost V 8 bases and J 6 bases, with 23 bases left between them. CDR3 length: 17 amino acids. Germline V gives CDR1 SNHLY, CDR2 FYNNEI. The DNA for the CDR3 is TGTGCCAGCCACCGGGACTCCGTTCCAGGGTTTAATTCACCCCTCCACTTT. Its protein product is CASHRDSVPGFNSPLHF. Full variable domain (outside the CDR3, taken from reference TRBV2 and TRBJ1-6): EPEVTQTPSHQVTQMGQEVILRCVPISNHLYFYWYRQILGQKVEFLVSFYNNEISEKSEIFDDQFSVERPDGSNFTLKIRSTKLEDSAMYFCASHRDSVPGFNSPLHFGNGTRLTVT.

The chain links TRBV9 to TRBJ2-2, with a possible D match to TRBD2 (5 bases). V gave up 0 bases and J gave up 4 bases, with 13 bases separating them. This CDR3 spans 16 amino acids. Germline V gives CDR1 SGDLS, CDR2 YYNGEE. The CDR3 coding sequence is TGTGCCAGCAGCGTAGGGAACCCGCGGGCCACCGGGGAGCTGTTTTTT. This sequence encodes CASSVGNPRATGELFF. The entire variable domain, with the rest obtained from reference TRBV9 and TRBJ2-2, is as follows: DSGVTQTPKHLITATGQRVTLRCSPRSGDLSVYWYQQSLDQGLQFLIQYYNGEERAKGNILERFSAQQFPDLHSELNLSSLELGDSALYFCASSVGNPRATGELFFGEGSRLTVL.